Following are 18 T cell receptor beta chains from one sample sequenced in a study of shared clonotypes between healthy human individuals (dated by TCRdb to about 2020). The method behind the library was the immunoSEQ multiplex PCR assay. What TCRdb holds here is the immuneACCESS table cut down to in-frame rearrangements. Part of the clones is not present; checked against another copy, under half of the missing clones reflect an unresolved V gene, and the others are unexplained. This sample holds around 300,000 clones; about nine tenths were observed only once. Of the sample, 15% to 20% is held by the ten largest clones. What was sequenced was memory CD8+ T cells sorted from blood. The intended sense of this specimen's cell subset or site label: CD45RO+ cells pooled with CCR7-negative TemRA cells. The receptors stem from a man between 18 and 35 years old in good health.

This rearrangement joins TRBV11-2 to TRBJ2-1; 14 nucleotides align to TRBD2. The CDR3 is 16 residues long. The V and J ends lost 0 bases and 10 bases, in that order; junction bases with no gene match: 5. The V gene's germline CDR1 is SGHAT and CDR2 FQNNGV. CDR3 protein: CASSLEGLAGVDEQFF. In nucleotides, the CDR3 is TGTGCCAGCAGCTTAGAGGGACTAGCGGGAGTAGACGAGCAGTTCTTC.

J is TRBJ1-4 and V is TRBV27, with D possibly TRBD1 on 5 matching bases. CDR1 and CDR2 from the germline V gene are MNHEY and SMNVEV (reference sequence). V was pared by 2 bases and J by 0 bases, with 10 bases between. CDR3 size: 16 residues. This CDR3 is CASSLRREATNEKLFF. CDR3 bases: TGTGCCAGCAGTTTACGCAGGGAAGCAACTAATGAAAAACTGTTTTTT. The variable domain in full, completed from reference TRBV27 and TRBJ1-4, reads EAQVTQNPRYLITVTGKKLTVTCSQNMNHEYMSWYRQDPGLGLRQIYYSMNVEVTDKGDVPEGYKVSRKEKRNFPLILESPSPNQTSLYFCASSLRREATNEKLFFGSGTQLSVL.

For the CDR3, the DNA is TGCGCCAGCAGCCCGGACCCCAGGGGGGTAGGCTATGGCTACACCTTC. Translating it yields CASSPDPRGVGYGYTF. V and J are TRBV4-1 and TRBJ1-2; 7 bases match TRBD1. V dropped 4 bases and J dropped 4; count of bases not matched to a gene: 12. The germline V gene has CDR1 MGHRA and CDR2 YSYEKL. This CDR3 is built from 16 residues.

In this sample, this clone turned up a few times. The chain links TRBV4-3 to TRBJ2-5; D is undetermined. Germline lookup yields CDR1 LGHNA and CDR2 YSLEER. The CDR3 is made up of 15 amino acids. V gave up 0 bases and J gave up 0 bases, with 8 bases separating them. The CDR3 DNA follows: TGCGCCAGCAGCCAAGATATAACTAACCAAGAGACCCAGTACTTC. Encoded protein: CASSQDITNQETQYF.

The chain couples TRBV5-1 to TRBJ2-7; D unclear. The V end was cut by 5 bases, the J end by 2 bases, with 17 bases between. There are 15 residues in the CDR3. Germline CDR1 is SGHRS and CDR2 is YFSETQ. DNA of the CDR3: TGCGCCAGCAGGGTTGGGCTGGCGGACGCCTACGAGCAGTACTTC. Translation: CASRVGLADAYEQYF.

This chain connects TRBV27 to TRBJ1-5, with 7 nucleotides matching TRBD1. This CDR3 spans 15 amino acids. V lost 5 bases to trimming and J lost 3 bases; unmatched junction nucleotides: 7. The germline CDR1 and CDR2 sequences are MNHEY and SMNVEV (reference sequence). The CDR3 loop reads CASSQTGWDNQPQHF. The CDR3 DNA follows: TGTGCCAGCAGTCAGACAGGGTGGGACAATCAGCCCCAGCATTTT.

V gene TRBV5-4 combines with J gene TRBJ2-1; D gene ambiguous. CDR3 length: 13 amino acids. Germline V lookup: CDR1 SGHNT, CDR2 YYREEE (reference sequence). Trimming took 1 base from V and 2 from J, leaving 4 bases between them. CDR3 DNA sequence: TGTGCCAGCAGCTTGCATGCCTACAATGAGCAGTTCTTC. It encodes CASSLHAYNEQFF.

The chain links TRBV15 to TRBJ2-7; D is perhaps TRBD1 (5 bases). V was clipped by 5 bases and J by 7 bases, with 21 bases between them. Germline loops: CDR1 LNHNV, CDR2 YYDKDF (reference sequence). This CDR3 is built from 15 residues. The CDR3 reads CATSGTKGRFDEQYF. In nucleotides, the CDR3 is TGTGCCACCAGCGGTACAAAGGGGCGGTTCGATGAGCAGTACTTC.

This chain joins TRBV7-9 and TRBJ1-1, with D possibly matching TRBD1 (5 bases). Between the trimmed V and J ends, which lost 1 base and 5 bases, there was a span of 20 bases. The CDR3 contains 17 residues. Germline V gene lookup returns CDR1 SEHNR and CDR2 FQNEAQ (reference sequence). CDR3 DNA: TGTGCCAGCAGCTTAGAGTACGGGCAGGGAGGAGGTACTGAAGCTTTCTTT. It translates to CASSLEYGQGGGTEAFF.

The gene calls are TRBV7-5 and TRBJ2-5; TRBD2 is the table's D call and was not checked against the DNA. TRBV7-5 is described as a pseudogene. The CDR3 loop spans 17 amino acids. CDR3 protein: CARSLGRGNKDQETQYF. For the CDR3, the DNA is TGTGCCAGAAGCTTAGGTCGGGGAAATAAGGATCAAGAGACCCAGTACTTC.

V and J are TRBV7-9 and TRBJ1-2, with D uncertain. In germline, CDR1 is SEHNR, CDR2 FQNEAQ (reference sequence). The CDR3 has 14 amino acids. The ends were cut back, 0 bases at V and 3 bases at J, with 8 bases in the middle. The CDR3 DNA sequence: TGTGCCAGCAGCTTAGCAGGGAGGGACTATGGCTACACCTTC. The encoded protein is CASSLAGRDYGYTF. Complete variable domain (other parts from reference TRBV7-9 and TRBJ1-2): DTGVSQNPRHKITKRGQNVTFRCDPISEHNRLYWYRQTLGQGPEFLTYFQNEAQLEKSRLLSDRFSAERPKGSFSTLEIQRTEQGDSAMYLCASSLAGRDYGYTFGSGTRLTVV.

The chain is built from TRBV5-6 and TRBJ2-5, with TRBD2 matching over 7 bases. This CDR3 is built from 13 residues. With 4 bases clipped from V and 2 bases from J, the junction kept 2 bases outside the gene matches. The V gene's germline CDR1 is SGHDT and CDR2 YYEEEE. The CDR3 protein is CASSLAVQETQYF. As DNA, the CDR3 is TGTGCCAGCAGCCTAGCGGTTCAAGAGACCCAGTACTTC.

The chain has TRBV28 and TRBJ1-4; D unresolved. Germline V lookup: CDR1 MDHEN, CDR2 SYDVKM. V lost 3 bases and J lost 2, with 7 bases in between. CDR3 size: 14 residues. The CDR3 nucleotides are TGTGCCAGCAGTTTCCCCGGGACTAATGAAAAACTGTTTTTT. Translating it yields CASSFPGTNEKLFF.

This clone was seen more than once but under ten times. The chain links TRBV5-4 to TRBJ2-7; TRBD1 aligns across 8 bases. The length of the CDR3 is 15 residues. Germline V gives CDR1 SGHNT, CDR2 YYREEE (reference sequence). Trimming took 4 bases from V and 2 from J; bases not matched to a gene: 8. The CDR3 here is CASSEYRGSPYEQYF. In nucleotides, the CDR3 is TGTGCCAGCAGCGAGTACAGGGGGAGTCCCTACGAGCAGTACTTC.

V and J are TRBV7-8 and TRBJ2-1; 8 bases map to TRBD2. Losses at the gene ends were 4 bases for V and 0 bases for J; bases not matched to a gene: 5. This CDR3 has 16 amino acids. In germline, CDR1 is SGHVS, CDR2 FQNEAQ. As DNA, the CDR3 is TGTGCCAGCAGCTCCATAGCGGGACACTCCTACAATGAGCAGTTCTTC. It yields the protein CASSSIAGHSYNEQFF.

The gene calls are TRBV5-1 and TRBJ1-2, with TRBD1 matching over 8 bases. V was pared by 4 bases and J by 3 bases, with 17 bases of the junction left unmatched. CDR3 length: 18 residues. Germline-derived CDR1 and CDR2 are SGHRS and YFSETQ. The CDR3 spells CASSPLIGQGGRHYGYTF. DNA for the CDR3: TGCGCCAGCAGCCCTTTAATCGGACAGGGCGGCCGACACTATGGCTACACCTTC.

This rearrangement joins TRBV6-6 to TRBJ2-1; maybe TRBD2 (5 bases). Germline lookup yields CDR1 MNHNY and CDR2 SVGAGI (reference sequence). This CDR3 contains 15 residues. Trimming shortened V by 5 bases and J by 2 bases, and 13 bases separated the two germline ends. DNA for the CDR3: TGTGCCAGCAGTGCGGGTCCGCCTCCCTACAATGAGCAGTTCTTC. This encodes CASSAGPPPYNEQFF.

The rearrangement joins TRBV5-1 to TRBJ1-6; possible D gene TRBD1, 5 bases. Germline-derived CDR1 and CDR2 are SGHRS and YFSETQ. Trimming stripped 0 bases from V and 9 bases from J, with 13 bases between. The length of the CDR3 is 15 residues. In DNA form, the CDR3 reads TGCGCCAGCAGCTTGGAAAGTGGGGGGATTTCACCCCTCCACTTT. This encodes CASSLESGGISPLHF.